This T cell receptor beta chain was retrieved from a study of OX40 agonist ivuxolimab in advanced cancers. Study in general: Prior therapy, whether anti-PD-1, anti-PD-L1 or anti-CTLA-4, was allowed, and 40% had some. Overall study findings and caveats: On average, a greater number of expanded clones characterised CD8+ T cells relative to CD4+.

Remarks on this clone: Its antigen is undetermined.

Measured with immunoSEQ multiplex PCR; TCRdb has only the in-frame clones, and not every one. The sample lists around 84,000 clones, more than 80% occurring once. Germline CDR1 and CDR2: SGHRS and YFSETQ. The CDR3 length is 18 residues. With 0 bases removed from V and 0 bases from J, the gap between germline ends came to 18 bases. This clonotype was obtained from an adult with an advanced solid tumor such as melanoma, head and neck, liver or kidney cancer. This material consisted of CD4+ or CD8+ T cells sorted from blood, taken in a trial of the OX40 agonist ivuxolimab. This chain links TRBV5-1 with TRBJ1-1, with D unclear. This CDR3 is CASSLVLGITGMNTEAFF. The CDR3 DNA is TGCGCCAGCAGCTTGGTTTTGGGTATTACGGGTATGAACACTGAAGCTTTCTTT. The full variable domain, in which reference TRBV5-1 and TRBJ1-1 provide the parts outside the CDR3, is KAGVTQTPRYLIKTRGQQVTLSCSPISGHRSVSWYQQTPGQGLQFLFEYFSETQRNKGNFPGRFSGRQFSNSRSEMNVSTLELGDSALYLCASSLVLGITGMNTEAFFGQGTRLTVV.